The 16 T cell receptor beta chains given below trace back to one sample, sequenced in a study of blood T cell repertoires in COVID-19. Assay: immunoSEQ multiplex PCR; the TCRdb copy retains only in-frame clones and omits some. The profile shows about 370,000 clones, around 89% of them singletons. Sequencing input: peripheral blood. Source of these receptors: a woman aged 25-40 years with COVID-19, enrolled during active disease.

The chain combines TRBV12-3 or TRBV12-4 with TRBJ1-5, with unresolved D. The CDR3 is made up of 13 amino acids. With 4 bases removed from V and 6 bases from J, the gap between germline ends came to 10 bases. The CDR3 protein is CASSYGSSQPQHF. CDR3 DNA: TGTGCCAGCAGTTATGGTTCGAGTCAGCCCCAGCATTTT.

Of note for this clone: The junction and the germline gene differ at one end; a read error may be behind it. This chain links TRBV5-6 with TRBJ2-3, with TRBD2 identical over 10 bases. This CDR3 region has 18 residues. The germline gives CDR1 SGHDT, CDR2 YYEEEE. The CDR3 protein is CASSLPARDLLAGDAQYF. The CDR3 DNA sequence: TGTGCCAGCAGCTTGCCAGCCCGCGATTTGCTAGCGGGAGATGCGCAGTATTTT.

The rearrangement joins TRBV12-3 or TRBV12-4 to TRBJ1-2, with TRBD1 matching over 7 bases. V lost 6 bases and J lost 5; bases outside the gene matches: 6. The CDR3 spans 13 residues. This CDR3 reads CASSVGTVYGYTF. As DNA, the CDR3 is TGTGCCAGCAGCGTAGGGACAGTATATGGCTACACCTTC.

This rearrangement joins TRBV19 to TRBJ1-2, with D perhaps matching TRBD1 (5 bases). Trimming took 3 bases from V and 0 from J, leaving 8 bases between them. Per germline, CDR1 LNHDA and CDR2 SQIVND (reference sequence). This CDR3 is built from 14 residues. CDR3 in DNA: TGTGCCAGTAGTATGGGGCCTACTAACTATGGCTACACCTTC. Translated: CASSMGPTNYGYTF.

The rearrangement joins TRBV14 to TRBJ1-1, with D unclear. The CDR3 extends over 14 amino acids. Trimming removed 4 bases at V and 5 bases at J, with 14 bases between. Germline assignment: CDR1 SGHDN and CDR2 FVKESK. The CDR3 reads CASSRTVSSTEAFF. DNA for the CDR3: TGTGCCAGCAGCCGAACAGTCTCCAGTACTGAAGCTTTCTTT.

The chain is built from TRBV5-1 and TRBJ2-5, with TRBD2 matching over 8 bases. The CDR3 totals 15 residues. The V segment lost 4 bases and the J segment 3 bases; nucleotides outside the gene matches: 8. The germline V gene encodes CDR1 SGHRS and CDR2 YFSETQ. The CDR3 reads CASSETGTRKETQYF. CDR3 nucleotide sequence: TGCGCCAGCAGCGAAACCGGGACTAGAAAAGAGACCCAGTACTTC.

The V and J genes are TRBV14 and TRBJ1-1; D is possibly TRBD1 (5 bases). V gave up 0 bases and J gave up 1 base, with 18 bases separating them. The CDR3 has 18 residues. Germline-derived CDR1 and CDR2 are SGHDN and FVKESK. The CDR3 DNA follows: TGTGCCAGCAGCCAAGAGGGATTAGAACAGGCGTGGAACACTGAAGCTTTCTTT. This gives the protein CASSQEGLEQAWNTEAFF.

The chain uses TRBV19 and TRBJ2-6, with a weak D call TRBD2 (6 bases). The CDR3 consists of 16 residues. V gave up 6 bases and J gave up 2 bases, with 14 bases separating them. Germline V gives CDR1 LNHDA, CDR2 SQIVND (reference sequence). CDR3 sequence (DNA): TGTGCCAGTAGCAAACCCCCGGGAGCTGGGGCCAACGTCCTGACTTTC. The encoded protein is CASSKPPGAGANVLTF.

This clone was seen once. The V call is TRBV6-4, the J call TRBJ2-1; 7 positions match TRBD2. Germline-derived CDR1 and CDR2 are MRHNA and SNTAGT. The junction had 8 bases not matched to a gene; V was cut back by 0 bases and J by 6 bases. This CDR3 region has 16 residues. DNA of the CDR3: TGTGCCAGCAGTGACTCCGGCGGGAGAGCACTCAATGAGCAGTTCTTC. Translating gives CASSDSGGRALNEQFF.

The chain has TRBV7-9 and TRBJ2-5; possibly TRBD1 for D (7 bases). The ends were cut back, 2 bases at V and 1 base at J, with 20 bases in the middle. This CDR3 has 18 residues. Germline assignment: CDR1 SEHNR and CDR2 FQNEAQ (reference sequence). The CDR3 is CASSLYSGGGRGQETQYF. The CDR3 DNA is TGTGCCAGCAGCTTATATTCTGGAGGGGGCAGGGGCCAAGAGACCCAGTACTTC.

The J gene is TRBJ1-2, the V gene TRBV28; 9 bases agree with TRBD1. The CDR3 runs 16 residues. Germline CDR1 is MDHEN and CDR2 is SYDVKM. Trimming at V came to 6 bases and at J to 7 bases, leaving 15 bases not matched to a gene. CDR3 sequence: CASSDLYRDRDSGYTF. CDR3 nucleotides: TGTGCCAGCAGCGATTTATACCGGGACAGGGACTCTGGCTACACCTTC.

The chain recombines TRBV7-2 with TRBJ2-6, with TRBD1 as a possible D gene (6 bases). Per the germline V gene, CDR1 is SGHTA and CDR2 is FQGNSA. This CDR3 is 17 amino acids long. V lost 6 bases, J lost 0 bases, and 15 bases lay in between. The CDR3 bases are TGTGCCAGCAGTTTTACAGGGACCGGCTCTGGGGCCAACGTCCTGACTTTC. This translates into CASSFTGTGSGANVLTF. The full variable domain, in which reference TRBV7-2 and TRBJ2-6 provide the parts outside the CDR3, is GAGVSQSPSNKVTEKGKDVELRCDPISGHTALYWYRQSLGQGLEFLIYFQGNSAPDKSGLPSDRFSAERTGGSVSTLTIQRTQQEDSAVYLCASSFTGTGSGANVLTFGAGSRLTVL.

The chain joins TRBV5-1 to TRBJ1-5; D is undetermined. V was cut by 0 bases and J by 5 bases, with 12 bases left in between. CDR3 size: 15 residues. Germline values: CDR1 SGHRS, CDR2 YFSETQ. The CDR3 spells CASSLAGGPYQPQHF. CDR3 sequence (DNA): TGCGCCAGCAGCTTGGCTGGCGGGCCCTATCAGCCCCAGCATTTT.

The J gene is TRBJ1-2, the V gene TRBV6-5; maybe TRBD1 (6 bases). V was clipped by 4 bases and J by 4 bases, with 16 bases between them. Germline CDR1 reads MNHEY; CDR2 reads SVGAGI. The CDR3 is 15 amino acids. In nucleotides, the CDR3 is TGTGCCAGCAGTTCTTTACAGGGCCCAGGCTATGGCTACACCTTC. Its protein product is CASSSLQGPGYGYTF.

The rearrangement joins TRBV5-6 to TRBJ2-3, with 9 bases fitting TRBD2. From germline, CDR1 is SGHDT and CDR2 YYEEEE. Trimming cost V 3 bases and J 10 bases; bases outside gene matches: 0. This CDR3 has 11 amino acids. This CDR3 is CASSSSGAQYF. The DNA for the CDR3 is TGTGCCAGCAGCTCTAGCGGGGCGCAGTATTTT.

The V and J genes are TRBV28 and TRBJ2-3; 13 nucleotides line up with TRBD2. Germline V gives CDR1 MDHEN, CDR2 SYDVKM. After removal of 4 bases from V and 2 bases from J, the junction contained 12 bases not matched to a gene. The CDR3 has 19 residues. The CDR3 sequence: CASSYLGTSGAYPTDTQYF. The CDR3 DNA is TGTGCCAGCAGTTACCTCGGGACTAGCGGGGCCTATCCCACAGATACGCAGTATTTT.